The clone carrying this TCR beta chain appeared a few times. What it binds is unknown. The data stem from a study of beta chain features in type 1 diabetes. Findings and limits, study-wide: A greater similarity of naive, central memory and Treg TCRB repertoires was seen among patients than among healthy donors. Whether TCRB rearrangement is influenced by HLA type was left unresolved in this analysis. Shorter TCRB CDR3s, moderately but significantly so, were found in Type 1 diabetes patients in all four CD4+ subsets.

Sorting based on CD45RO/CCR7/CD25/CD127/CD95/CD27 separated CD4+ naive, central memory, regulatory and stem cell-like memory cells. Every bit of the isolated RNA underwent reverse transcription, so sequencing read expressed TCRB transcripts. Sequenced by immunoSEQ multiplex PCR; TCRdb stores in-frame clones only, minus some. Counted here are just over 600,000 clones, roughly a sixth occurring once; the ten biggest clones make up about 0.093%. The sequenced material came from naive CD4+ T cells from blood. This TCR was sampled from a man aged 18 to 35 in good health.

The CDR3 spells CASSPNLQETQYF. Here the CDR3 DNA reads TGTGCCAGCAGCCCAAACCTGCAAGAGACCCAGTACTTC. The chain employs TRBV7-6 and TRBJ2-5, with no clear D. Germline V gives CDR1 SGHVS, CDR2 FNYEAQ. This CDR3 is built from 13 residues. The ends were cut back, 5 bases at V and 2 bases at J, with 9 bases in the middle. Filled out from reference TRBV7-6 and TRBJ2-5, the complete variable domain reads GAGVSQSPRYKVTKRGQDVALRCDPISGHVSLYWYRQALGQGPEFLTYFNYEAQQDKSGLPNDRFSAERPEGSISTLTIQRTEQRDSAMYRCASSPNLQETQYFGPGTRLLVL.